This T cell receptor beta chain was obtained from a study of identical twins. Germline V CDR1 and CDR2: SGHVS, FQNEAQ. The V segment lost 2 bases and the J segment 7 bases; nucleotides outside the gene matches: 12. This CDR3 region has 18 residues. Overall study findings and caveats: The models gave estimates that fell short of the out-of-frame TCR alpha sharing seen in monozygotic twins. The more abundant beta clonotypes in cord blood had fewer insertions, and memory repertoires did not show this. Partial confounding of zero-insertion analyses by invariant MAIT and iNKT cells was possible.

Each cDNA held unique molecular identifiers, and template switching gave it a universal primer site. In TCRdb, the 5' RACE reads were re-called with MiXCR into one record per CDR3 protein. The sample contains about 890,000 distinct CDR3 sequences, roughly an eighth of which appear only once. This clonotype was seen more than once but under ten times. The antigen is undetermined. These data were also reused for a study on yellow fever vaccine responses in identical twins.

The V and J genes are TRBV7-8 and TRBJ2-5; 14 positions agree with TRBD2. Sequences were obtained from PBMCs. This TCR was sampled from a woman under 30 in good health. CDR3 loop: CASSLTGTSGRFGGTQYF. The CDR3 DNA follows: TGTGCCAGCAGCTTAACCGGGACTAGCGGGAGATTTGGGGGGACCCAGTACTTC.